This T cell receptor (beta chain) is drawn from a study of T cell changes during pregnancy in multiple sclerosis (dated by TCRdb to about 2019). For context, the study as a whole: In women with multiple sclerosis, the researchers looked at how the T cell repertoire shifted as pregnancy progressed.

Libraries were built with the immunoSEQ multiplex PCR assay. TCRdb provides this immuneACCESS table in a form limited to in-frame rearrangements. Some clones are lacking; in checked studies, under half of them reflect an unresolved V gene, and why the rest are absent is not known. The sample table holds roughly 38,000 clones, of which approximately 90% were seen once. The ten most abundant clones make up 6% to 7.5% of the sample. From cysteine to phenylalanine, the CDR3 is 12 amino acids long. Just CDR3 DNA is preserved here, 36 bases in frame from base 1. From the germline V gene (reference sequence), CDR1 is SGHNT and CDR2 is YYREEE. V and J lose 8 bases and 3 bases, and a span of 11 bases separates them. On this clone itself: Its binding antigen is unknown. The input lacks base qualities; no much larger clone sits a single base away.

The chain uses TRBV5-4 and TRBJ1-2; the D segment could be TRBD1, given 6 matching bases. This receptor was obtained from a female donor with multiple sclerosis, enrolled in a pregnancy study. Material: CD8+ T cells from peripheral blood mononuclear cells, obtained in the third trimester of pregnancy. The sequenced DNA: TGTGCCAGTACTAAGGGGGACTATGGCTACACCTTC. This translates into CASTKGDYGYTF.